This T cell receptor beta chain was captured in a study of blood T cells in healthy people across ages. A sample-barcoded 5' primer and a J-beta primer mix were used in a second PCR of about 7 to 12 cycles. Using its own MiXCR run on the 5' RACE reads, TCRdb lists one record per CDR3 protein. The table records more than 450,000 distinct CDR3 sequences, about 28% of them present only once. CDR3 size: 13 residues. The germline V gene has CDR1 MNHEY and CDR2 SMNVEV (reference sequence). Separately, the same data were catalogued under a study of T cells of mothers and their children.

The rearrangement links TRBV27 to TRBJ2-5; D is unclear. The last part of the DNA fits TRBJ2-1 better; the J call may be wrong. This clonotype was sampled from a boy aged 2 to 9 in good health. Sequencing used blood. CDR3 nucleotides: TGTGCCAGCAGTTTATCAACCTCCAATGAGCAGTTCTTC. It specifies CASSLSTSNEQFF.